This T cell receptor (beta chain) was sequenced in a study of technical replicates of blood from several donors (dated by TCRdb to the late 2010s). Worth noting for this clone: Its antigen is still unknown. No base-level quality is on record; no much larger clone is a single base apart.

The library was generated by the immunoSEQ multiplex PCR assay. The clones in this table, taken by TCRdb from immuneACCESS, are in-frame only. Not every clone is retained; where verified, under half of the shortfall comes from an unresolved V gene, and the cause of the rest is unknown. The sample has more than 65,000 clones on record, 90% to 95% of them singletons. In total, the top ten clones hold 0.39% of the sample. Input material: T cells isolated from PBMCs. The TCR originated in a human donor in good health.

The CDR3 reads CASSWNTGELFF. The nucleotide sequence is given as TGCGCCAGCAGCTGGAACACCGGGGAGCTGTTTTTT. This receptor chain uses TRBV10-2 and TRBJ2-2, with the D gene too uncertain to name. In the germline V gene, CDR1 corresponds to WSHSY and CDR2 to SAAADI. Between the V and J ends, shortened by 6 bases and 1 base respectively, the junction contains 3 bases. Reading from cysteine to phenylalanine, the CDR3 counts 12 amino acids. Just the 36-base CDR3 DNA is kept, in frame starting at base 1.